The 13 T cell receptor beta chains presented below share a single source sample, sequenced in a study of cytomegalovirus exposure and HLA in healthy donors. A multiplex PCR was run with 60 Vbeta primers and 13 Jbeta primers. Produced via immunoSEQ multiplex PCR; TCRdb's table is partial and in-frame only. The sample carries 100,000 or so clones, about three quarters recorded once. What was sequenced was PBMCs. The receptor set was obtained from a female donor in good health and CMV-seropositive.

CDR3 amino acids: CASSELVAEQYF. CDR3 in DNA: TGCGCCAGCAGTGAGCTAGTAGCCGAGCAGTACTTC. The chain uses TRBV10-2 and TRBJ2-7; D is uncertain. This CDR3 has 12 residues. Germline values: CDR1 WSHSY, CDR2 SAAADI. Deletions cut 2 bases from V and 6 bases from J, with 8 bases between.

The chain joins TRBV13 to TRBJ2-3, with 8 nucleotides matching TRBD1. V gave up 5 bases and J gave up 0 bases; unmatched junction bases: 7. There are 16 residues in the CDR3. Looked up from germline, CDR1 is PRHDT and CDR2 is FYEKMQ (reference sequence). This chain's CDR3 is CASSPRTGRSTDTQYF. As DNA, the CDR3 is TGTGCCAGCAGCCCGCGGACAGGGAGGAGCACAGATACGCAGTATTTT.

V usage is TRBV4-1 and J usage is TRBJ2-3; 16 nucleotides agree with TRBD2. With V trimmed by 4 bases and J by 4 bases, 8 bases remained unmatched. Per the germline V gene, CDR1 is MGHRA and CDR2 is YSYEKL. CDR3 size: 18 residues. CDR3 protein: CASSPGTSGGARADTQYF. For the CDR3, the DNA is TGCGCCAGCAGCCCCGGGACTAGCGGGGGGGCGAGGGCAGATACGCAGTATTTT.

The gene calls are TRBV5-1 and TRBJ2-7, with 9 bases identical to TRBD1. The CDR3 contains 14 residues. Germline values: CDR1 SGHRS, CDR2 YFSETQ. Trimming took 4 bases from V and 1 from J; bases not matched to a gene: 3. The CDR3 is CASSATGGSYEQYF. The CDR3 region has the DNA TGCGCCAGCAGCGCGACAGGGGGGTCCTACGAGCAGTACTTC.

J is TRBJ2-5 and V is TRBV7-8, with D perhaps TRBD2 (6 bases). CDR3 length equals 15 residues. V shed 4 bases and J shed 4 bases, with 16 bases lying between them. Germline CDR1 and CDR2: SGHVS and FQNEAQ. The CDR3 region is CASSSTTRKGETQYF. The CDR3, as DNA: TGTGCCAGCAGCTCCACGACTAGAAAGGGAGAGACCCAGTACTTC.

The rearrangement links TRBV5-8 to TRBJ2-2, with 15 bases matching TRBD2. Germline V gene data show CDR1 as SGHTS and CDR2 as YDEGEE. The junction had 3 bases not matched to a gene; V was cut back by 3 bases and J by 6 bases. CDR3 length: 16 residues. The CDR3 nucleotides read TGTGCCAGCAGCTATGGACTAGCGGGAGGGTCCGGGGAGCTGTTTTTT. It codes for CASSYGLAGGSGELFF.

The sample holds a few counts of this clone. This chain joins TRBV5-4 and TRBJ1-1; the D is unclear. The CDR3 extends over 13 amino acids. V gave up 0 bases and J gave up 6 bases, with 9 bases separating them. Germline V gene lookup returns CDR1 SGHNT and CDR2 YYREEE (reference sequence). The CDR3 DNA is TGTGCCAGCAGCTTGGGAGGGCCCGCTGAAGCTTTCTTT. Translating it yields CASSLGGPAEAFF.

CDR3 DNA sequence: TGTGCCAGCTCAAAGTTCGTTGGCGGTAGTTACAATGAGCAGTTCTTC. Translation gives CASSKFVGGSYNEQFF. The chain recombines TRBV18 with TRBJ2-1; D remains ambiguous. The CDR3 is 16 residues long. Germline V gives CDR1 KGHSH, CDR2 LQKENI. The ends were cut back, 5 bases at V and 4 bases at J, with 18 bases in the middle. Full variable domain (remainder filled in from reference TRBV18 and TRBJ2-1): NAGVMQNPRHLVRRRGQEARLRCSPMKGHSHVYWYRQLPEEGLKFMVYLQKENIIDESGMPKERFSAEFPKEGPSILRIQQVVRGDSAAYFCASSKFVGGSYNEQFFGPGTRLTVL.

Of note for this clone: The identical CDR3 is also encoded by other nucleotide sequences in the sample. This chain uses TRBV7-8 with TRBJ2-1; 7 positions match TRBD1. CDR1 is SGHVS and CDR2 is FQNEAQ in the germline V gene. J lost 4 bases, V lost 5 bases, and 14 bases had no gene match. The CDR3 totals 17 residues. CDR3 loop: CASSPWDSGRSYNEQFF. CDR3 sequence (DNA): TGTGCCAGCAGCCCGTGGGACAGTGGTCGATCATACAATGAGCAGTTCTTC.

The chain has TRBV4-1 and TRBJ2-3, with TRBD2 as a possible D gene (7 bases). Trimming took 3 bases from V and 1 from J, leaving 11 bases between them. Germline V gene lookup returns CDR1 MGHRA and CDR2 YSYEKL. The CDR3 length is 15 residues. The CDR3 DNA reads TGCGCCAGCAGCCATGCGGGGGCCCGCACAGATACGCAGTATTTT. It specifies CASSHAGARTDTQYF.

A few counts support this clone. This sequence joins TRBV5-5 and TRBJ2-7, with a weak D call TRBD1 (6 bases). The CDR3 spans 15 residues. Between the trimmed V and J ends, which lost 0 bases and 3 bases, there was a span of 13 bases. From germline, CDR1 is SGHKS and CDR2 YYEKEE (reference sequence). The CDR3 sequence: CASSLGQGIIYEQYF. CDR3 in DNA: TGTGCCAGCAGCTTGGGGCAGGGGATTATCTACGAGCAGTACTTC.

Judged by abundance, this clone is medium-sized. This sequence joins TRBV7-8 and TRBJ2-1; D perhaps matches TRBD2 (5 bases). This CDR3 has 15 amino acids. Trimming took 8 bases from V and 3 from J, leaving 17 bases between them. Germline-derived CDR1 and CDR2 are SGHVS and FQNEAQ. Here the CDR3 DNA reads TGTGCCAGCGCGCAAGCCGGGGTGGTCTACAATGAGCAGTTCTTC. Translation: CASAQAGVVYNEQFF. Variable domain in full (rest from reference TRBV7-8 and TRBJ2-1): GAGVSQSPRYKVAKRGQDVALRCDPISGHVSLFWYQQALGQGPEFLTYFQNEAQLDKSGLPSDRFFAERPEGSVSTLKIQRTQQEDSAVYLCASAQAGVVYNEQFFGPGTRLTVL.

The V and J genes are TRBV7-9 and TRBJ2-3, with TRBD2 as a possible D gene (5 bases). The CDR3 contains 17 residues. Trimming shortened V by 5 bases and J by 4 bases, and 22 bases separated the two germline ends. Germline V gene data show CDR1 as SEHNR and CDR2 as FQNEAQ (reference sequence). The CDR3 is CASSPRPVRTAPDTQYF. CDR3 nucleotides: TGTGCCAGCAGCCCTCGCCCGGTTCGGACTGCACCAGATACGCAGTATTTT.